The present T cell receptor beta chain was sequenced within a study of CD8+ T cells in alopecia areata. The V and J ends lost 4 bases and 2 bases respectively, with 3 bases between them. The germline V gene has CDR1 LNHNV and CDR2 YYDKDF (reference sequence). The CDR3 runs 13 residues. Treatment noted: oral pan-JAK inhibitor, 5-10 mg twice daily. Using a FACSAria, the CD4+ and CD8+ T cells were sorted from the PBMCs. To note about this clone: Its antigen is undetermined.

Notes on the study in general: Clonality was higher in lesional than normal scalp, especially in alopecia totalis/universalis.

Once RNA had been extracted, it was reverse transcribed into cDNA to act as the sequencing template. Method: immunoSEQ multiplex PCR; TCRdb's copy keeps in-frame clones and lacks some. This table holds approximately 150,000 clones, roughly 50% found once. The sample in question was CD4+ T cells sorted from blood, obtained at week 56, from a patient treated with tofacitinib. The chain links TRBV15 to TRBJ1-6, with D unclear. This receptor was identified in a human donor with alopecia areata. CDR3 in amino acids: CATSNAYNSPLHF. In DNA, the CDR3 is TGTGCCACCAGCAACGCCTATAATTCACCCCTCCACTTT.